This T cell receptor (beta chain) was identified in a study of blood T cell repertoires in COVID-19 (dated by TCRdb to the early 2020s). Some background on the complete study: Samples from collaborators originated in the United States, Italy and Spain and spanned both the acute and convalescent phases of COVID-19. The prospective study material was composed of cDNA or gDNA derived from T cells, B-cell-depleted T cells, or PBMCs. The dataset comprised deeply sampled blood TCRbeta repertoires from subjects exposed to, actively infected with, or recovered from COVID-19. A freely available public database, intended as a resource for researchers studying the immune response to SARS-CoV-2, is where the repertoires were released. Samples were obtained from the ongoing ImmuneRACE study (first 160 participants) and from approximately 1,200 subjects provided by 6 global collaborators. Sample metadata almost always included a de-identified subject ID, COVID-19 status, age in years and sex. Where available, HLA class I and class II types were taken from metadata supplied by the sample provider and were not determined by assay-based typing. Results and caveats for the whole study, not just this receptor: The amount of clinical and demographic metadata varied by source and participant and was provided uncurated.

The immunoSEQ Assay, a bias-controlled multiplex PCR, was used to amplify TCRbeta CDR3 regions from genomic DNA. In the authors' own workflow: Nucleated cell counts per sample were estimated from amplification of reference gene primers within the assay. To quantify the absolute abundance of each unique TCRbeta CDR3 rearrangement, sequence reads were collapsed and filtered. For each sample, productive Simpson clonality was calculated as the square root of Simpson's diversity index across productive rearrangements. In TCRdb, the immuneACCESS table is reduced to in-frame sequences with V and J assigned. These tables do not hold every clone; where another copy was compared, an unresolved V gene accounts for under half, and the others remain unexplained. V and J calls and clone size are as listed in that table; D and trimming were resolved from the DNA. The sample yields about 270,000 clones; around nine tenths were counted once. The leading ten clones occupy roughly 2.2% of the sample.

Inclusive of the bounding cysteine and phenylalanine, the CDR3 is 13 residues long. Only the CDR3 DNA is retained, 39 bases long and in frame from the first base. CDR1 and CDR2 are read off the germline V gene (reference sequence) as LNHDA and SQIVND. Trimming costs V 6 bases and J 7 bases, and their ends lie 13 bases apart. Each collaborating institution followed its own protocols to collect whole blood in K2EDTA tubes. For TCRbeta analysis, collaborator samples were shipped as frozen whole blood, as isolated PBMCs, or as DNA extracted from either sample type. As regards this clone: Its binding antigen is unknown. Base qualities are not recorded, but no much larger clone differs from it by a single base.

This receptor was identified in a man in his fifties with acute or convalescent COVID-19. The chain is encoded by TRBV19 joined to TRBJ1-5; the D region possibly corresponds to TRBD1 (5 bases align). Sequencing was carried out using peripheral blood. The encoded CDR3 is CASSQGLGQPQHF. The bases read TGTGCCAGTAGCCAGGGACTTGGACAGCCCCAGCATTTT.